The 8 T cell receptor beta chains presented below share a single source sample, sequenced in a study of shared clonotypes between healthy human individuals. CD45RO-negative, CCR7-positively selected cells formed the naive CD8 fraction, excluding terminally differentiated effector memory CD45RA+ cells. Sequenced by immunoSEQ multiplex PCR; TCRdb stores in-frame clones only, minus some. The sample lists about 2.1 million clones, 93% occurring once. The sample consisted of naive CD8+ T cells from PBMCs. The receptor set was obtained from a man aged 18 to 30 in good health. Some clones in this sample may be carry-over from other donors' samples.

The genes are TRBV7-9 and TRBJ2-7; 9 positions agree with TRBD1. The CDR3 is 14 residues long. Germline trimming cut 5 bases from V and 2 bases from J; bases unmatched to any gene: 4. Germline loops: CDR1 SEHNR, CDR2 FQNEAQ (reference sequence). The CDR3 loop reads CASSTRDRAYEQYF. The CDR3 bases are TGTGCCAGCAGCACCCGGGACAGGGCCTACGAGCAGTACTTC. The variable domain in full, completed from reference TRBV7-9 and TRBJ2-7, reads DTGVSQNPRHKITKRGQNVTFRCDPISEHNRLYWYRQTLGQGPEFLTYFQNEAQLEKSRLLSDRFSAERPKGSFSTLEIQRTEQGDSAMYLCASSTRDRAYEQYFGPGTRLTVT.

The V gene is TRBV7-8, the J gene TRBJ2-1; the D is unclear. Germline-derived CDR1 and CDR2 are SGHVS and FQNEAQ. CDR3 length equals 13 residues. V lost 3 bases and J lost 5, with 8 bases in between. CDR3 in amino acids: CASSLGHDNEQFF. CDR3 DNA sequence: TGTGCCAGCAGCTTGGGCCACGACAATGAGCAGTTCTTC.

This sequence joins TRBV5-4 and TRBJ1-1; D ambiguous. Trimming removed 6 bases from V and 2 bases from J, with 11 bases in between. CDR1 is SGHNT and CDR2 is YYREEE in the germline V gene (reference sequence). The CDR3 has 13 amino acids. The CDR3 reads CASKAGDNTEAFF. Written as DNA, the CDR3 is TGTGCCAGCAAGGCCGGCGATAACACTGAAGCTTTCTTT. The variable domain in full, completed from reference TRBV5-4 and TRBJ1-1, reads ETGVTQSPTHLIKTRGQQVTLRCSSQSGHNTVSWYQQALGQGPQFIFQYYREEENGRGNFPPRFSGLQFPNYSSELNVNALELDDSALYLCASKAGDNTEAFFGQGTRLTVV.

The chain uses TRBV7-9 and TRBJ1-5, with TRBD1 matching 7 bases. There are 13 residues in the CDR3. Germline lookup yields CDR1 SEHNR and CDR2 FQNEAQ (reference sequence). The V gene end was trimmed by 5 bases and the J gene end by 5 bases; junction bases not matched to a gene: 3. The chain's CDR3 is CASSTGTDQPQHF. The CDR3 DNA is TGTGCCAGCAGCACCGGGACAGATCAGCCCCAGCATTTT.

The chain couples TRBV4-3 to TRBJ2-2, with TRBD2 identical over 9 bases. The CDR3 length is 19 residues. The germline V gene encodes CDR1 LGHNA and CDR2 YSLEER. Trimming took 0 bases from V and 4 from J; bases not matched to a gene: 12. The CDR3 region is CASSQDFPAGGPVTGELFF. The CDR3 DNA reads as TGCGCCAGCAGCCAAGATTTCCCGGCGGGAGGGCCGGTCACCGGGGAGCTGTTTTTT.

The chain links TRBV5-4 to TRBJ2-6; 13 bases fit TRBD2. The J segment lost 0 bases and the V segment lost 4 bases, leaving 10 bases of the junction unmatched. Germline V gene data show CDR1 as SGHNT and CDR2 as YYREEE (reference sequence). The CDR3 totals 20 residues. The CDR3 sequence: CASSPKGLAGTYSGANVLTF. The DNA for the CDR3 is TGTGCCAGCAGCCCGAAGGGACTAGCGGGAACCTACTCTGGGGCCAACGTCCTGACTTTC.

For the CDR3, the DNA is TGTGCCAGCAGTTTTTCCCTATCCGGGACAGGGAGCTCCTACGAGCAGTACTTC. Protein sequence: CASSFSLSGTGSSYEQYF. J is TRBJ2-7 and V is TRBV28; 9 bases align to TRBD1. The germline V gene encodes CDR1 MDHEN and CDR2 SYDVKM. This CDR3 is 18 amino acids long. After removal of 3 bases from V and 0 bases from J, the junction contained 12 bases not matched to a gene.

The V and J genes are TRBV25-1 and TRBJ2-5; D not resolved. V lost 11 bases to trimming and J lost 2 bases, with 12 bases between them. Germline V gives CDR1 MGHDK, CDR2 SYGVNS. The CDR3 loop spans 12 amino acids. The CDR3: CAYTDGQETQYF. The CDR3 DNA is TGTGCCTATACGGACGGACAAGAGACCCAGTACTTC.